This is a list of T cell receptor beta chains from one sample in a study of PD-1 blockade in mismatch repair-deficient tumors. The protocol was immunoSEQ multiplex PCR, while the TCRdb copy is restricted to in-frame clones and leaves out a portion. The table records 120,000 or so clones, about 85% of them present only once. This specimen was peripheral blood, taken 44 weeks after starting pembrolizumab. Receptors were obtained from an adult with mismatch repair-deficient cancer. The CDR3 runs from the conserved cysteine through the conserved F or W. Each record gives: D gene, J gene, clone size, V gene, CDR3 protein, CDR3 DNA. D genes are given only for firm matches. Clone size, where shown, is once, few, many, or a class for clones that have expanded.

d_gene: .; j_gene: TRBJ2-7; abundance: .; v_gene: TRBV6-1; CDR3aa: CASSVSSYEQYF; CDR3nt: TGTGCCAGCAGTGTAAGCTCCTACGAGCAGTACTTC
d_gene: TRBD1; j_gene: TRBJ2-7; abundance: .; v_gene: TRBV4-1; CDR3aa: CASSQGDRGSYYEQYF; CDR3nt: TGCGCCAGCAGCCAAGGGGACAGGGGTTCCTACTACGAGCAGTACTTC
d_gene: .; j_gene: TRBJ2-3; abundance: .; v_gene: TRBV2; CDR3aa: CASSVLRISTDTQYF; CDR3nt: TGTGCCAGCAGTGTCCTGCGGATTAGCACAGATACGCAGTATTTT
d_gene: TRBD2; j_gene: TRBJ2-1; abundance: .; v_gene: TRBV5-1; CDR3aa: CASSTTRDGAGGRYEQFF; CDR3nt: TGCGCCAGCAGCACGACGAGGGATGGGGCGGGAGGTAGATATGAGCAGTTCTTC
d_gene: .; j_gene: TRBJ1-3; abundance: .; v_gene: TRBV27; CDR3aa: CASSLRAGSGNTIYF; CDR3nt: TGTGCCAGCAGTTTAAGGGCGGGCTCTGGAAACACCATATATTTT
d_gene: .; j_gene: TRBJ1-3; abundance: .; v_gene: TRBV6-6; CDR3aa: CASTRGFLGNTIYF; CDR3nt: TGTGCCAGCACGAGAGGGTTTTTAGGGAACACCATATATTTT
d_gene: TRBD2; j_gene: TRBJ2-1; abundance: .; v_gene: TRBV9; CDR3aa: CASSVTSGRAHEQFF; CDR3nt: TGTGCCAGCAGCGTTACTAGCGGGAGGGCCCATGAGCAGTTCTTC
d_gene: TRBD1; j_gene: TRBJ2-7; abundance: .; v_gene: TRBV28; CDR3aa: CASSFVDRAYEQYF; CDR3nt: TGTGCCAGCAGTTTTGTTGACAGGGCCTACGAGCAGTACTTC
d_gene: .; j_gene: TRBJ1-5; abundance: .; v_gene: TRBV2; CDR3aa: CASSEATGGADQPQHF; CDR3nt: TGTGCCAGCAGTGAAGCGACCGGGGGCGCCGATCAGCCCCAGCATTTT
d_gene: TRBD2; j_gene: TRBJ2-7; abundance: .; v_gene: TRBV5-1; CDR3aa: CASSSDSSGSYEQYF; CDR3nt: TGCGCCAGCAGCTCAGACTCTAGCGGCTCCTACGAGCAGTACTTC
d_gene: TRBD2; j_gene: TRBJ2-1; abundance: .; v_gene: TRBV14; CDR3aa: CASSSGRVGNEQFF; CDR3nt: TGTGCCAGCAGTAGCGGGAGGGTCGGCAATGAGCAGTTCTTC
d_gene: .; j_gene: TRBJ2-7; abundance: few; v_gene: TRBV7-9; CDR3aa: CASSFLYEQYF; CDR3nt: TGTGCCAGCAGCTTTCTTTACGAGCAGTACTTC
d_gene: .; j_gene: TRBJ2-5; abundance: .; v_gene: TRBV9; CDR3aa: CASGDVTGETQYF; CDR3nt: TGTGCCAGCGGAGACGTGACGGGGGAGACCCAGTACTTC
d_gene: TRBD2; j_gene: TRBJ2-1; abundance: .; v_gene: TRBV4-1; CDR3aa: CASSRGLAGVIYNEQFF; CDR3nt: TGCGCCAGCAGCCGAGGACTAGCGGGAGTAATCTACAATGAGCAGTTCTTC
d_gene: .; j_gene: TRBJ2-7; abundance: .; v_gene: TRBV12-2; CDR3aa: CASRSLAGDSPYEQYF; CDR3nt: TGTGCAAGTCGCTCCCTAGCGGGGGACTCCCCCTACGAGCAGTACTTC
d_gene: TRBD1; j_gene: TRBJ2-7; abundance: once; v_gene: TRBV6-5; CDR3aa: CASSIRQGVYEQYF; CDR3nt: TGTGCCAGCAGTATTAGACAGGGGGTCTACGAGCAGTACTTC
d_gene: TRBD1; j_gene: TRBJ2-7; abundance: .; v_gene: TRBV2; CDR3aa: CASRATGIEQYF; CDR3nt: TGTGCCAGCAGGGCGACAGGGATCGAGCAGTACTTC
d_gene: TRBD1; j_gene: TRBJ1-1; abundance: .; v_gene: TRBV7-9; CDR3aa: CASSSTGALTAEAFF; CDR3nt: TGTGCCAGCAGCTCCACAGGGGCCCTAACAGCTGAAGCTTTCTTT
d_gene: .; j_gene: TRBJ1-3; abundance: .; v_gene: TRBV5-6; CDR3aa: CASSLEGRAGNTIYF; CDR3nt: TGTGCCAGCAGCTTGGAAGGCAGGGCTGGAAACACCATATATTTT
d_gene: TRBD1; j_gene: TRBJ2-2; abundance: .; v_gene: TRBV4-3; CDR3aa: CASSPRTGTYTGELFF; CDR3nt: TGCGCCAGCAGCCCAAGGACAGGGACTTACACCGGGGAGCTGTTTTTT
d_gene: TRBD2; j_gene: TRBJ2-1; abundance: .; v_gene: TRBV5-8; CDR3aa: CASSLLAGGYEQFF; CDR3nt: TGTGCCAGCAGCTTACTAGCGGGAGGTTATGAGCAGTTCTTC
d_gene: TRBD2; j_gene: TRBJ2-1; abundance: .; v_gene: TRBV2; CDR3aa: CASNWGRDREQFF; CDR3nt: TGTGCCAGCAATTGGGGGAGGGACCGTGAGCAGTTCTTC
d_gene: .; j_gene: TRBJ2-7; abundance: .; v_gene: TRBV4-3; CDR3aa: CASSQDGGPSYEQYF; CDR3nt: TGCGCCAGCAGCCAAGACGGGGGGCCCTCCTACGAGCAGTACTTC
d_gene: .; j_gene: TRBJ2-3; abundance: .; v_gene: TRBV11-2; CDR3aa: CASSLAPQSSSTTADTQYF; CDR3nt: TGTGCCAGCAGCTTAGCCCCCCAGAGTAGCAGCACGACAGCAGATACGCAGTATTTT
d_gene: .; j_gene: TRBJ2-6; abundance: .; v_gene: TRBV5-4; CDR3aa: CASSPHVFGANVLTF; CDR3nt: TGTGCCAGCAGCCCCCACGTCTTTGGGGCCAACGTCCTGACTTTC
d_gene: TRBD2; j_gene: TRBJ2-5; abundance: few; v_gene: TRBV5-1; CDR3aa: CASSLGASGSETQYF; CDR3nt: TGCGCCAGCAGCTTGGGGGCTAGCGGGAGTGAGACCCAGTACTTC
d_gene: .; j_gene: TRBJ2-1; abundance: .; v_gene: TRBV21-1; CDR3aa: CASRLLGWALGLSYNEQFF; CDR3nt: TGTGCCAGCAGGCTCTTAGGCTGGGCTTTGGGACTTTCATACAATGAGCAGTTCTTC
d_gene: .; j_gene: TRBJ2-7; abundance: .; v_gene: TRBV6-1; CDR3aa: CASRPPGPYEQYF; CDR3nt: TGTGCCAGCAGACCCCCGGGACCCTACGAGCAGTACTTC
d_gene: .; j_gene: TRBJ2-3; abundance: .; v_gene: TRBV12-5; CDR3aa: CASGFGPPDTQYF; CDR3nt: TGTGCTAGTGGTTTTGGACCACCAGATACGCAGTATTTT
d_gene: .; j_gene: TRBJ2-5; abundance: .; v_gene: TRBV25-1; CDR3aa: CASSPGRAGGQETQYF; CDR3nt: TGTGCCAGCAGCCCAGGGCGGGCCGGAGGGCAAGAGACCCAGTACTTC
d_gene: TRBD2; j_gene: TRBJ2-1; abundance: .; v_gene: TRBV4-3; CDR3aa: CASSHGLAGSYNEQFF; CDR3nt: TGCGCCAGCAGCCACGGACTAGCGGGCTCCTACAATGAGCAGTTCTTC
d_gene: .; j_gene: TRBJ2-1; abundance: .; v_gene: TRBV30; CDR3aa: CAWDTSRAPDLRSYNEQFF; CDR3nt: TGTGCCTGGGACACCTCTAGGGCCCCGGACCTGCGGTCCTACAATGAGCAGTTCTTC
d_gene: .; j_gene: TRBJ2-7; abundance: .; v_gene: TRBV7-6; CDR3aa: CASSPRWGAYEQYF; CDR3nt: TGTGCCAGCAGCCCAAGGTGGGGGGCCTACGAGCAGTACTTC
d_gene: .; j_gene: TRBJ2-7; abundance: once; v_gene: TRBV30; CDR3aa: CAWSGTPFGYEQYF; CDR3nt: TGTGCCTGGAGCGGGACTCCATTTGGGTACGAGCAGTACTTC
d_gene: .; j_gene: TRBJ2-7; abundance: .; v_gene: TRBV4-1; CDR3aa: CASSQGSSYEQYF; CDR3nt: TGCGCCAGCAGCCAAGGCAGCTCCTACGAGCAGTACTTC
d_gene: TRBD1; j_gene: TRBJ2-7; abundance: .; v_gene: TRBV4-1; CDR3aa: CASSQVSRGLIEQYF; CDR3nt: TGCGCCAGCAGCCAAGTATCCAGGGGGCTTATCGAGCAGTACTTC
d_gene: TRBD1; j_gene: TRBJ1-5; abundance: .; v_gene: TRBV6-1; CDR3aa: CASKATGMGNQPQHF; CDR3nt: TGTGCCAGCAAAGCGACAGGGATGGGCAATCAGCCCCAGCATTTT
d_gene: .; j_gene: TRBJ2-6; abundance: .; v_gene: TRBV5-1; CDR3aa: CASRSGANVLTF; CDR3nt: TGCGCCAGCCGCTCTGGGGCCAACGTCCTGACTTTC